This passage covers 10 T cell receptor beta chains from one sample sequenced in a study of blood T cells in healthy people across ages. The authors ran a second PCR of about 6 to 11 cycles using a sample-barcoded 5' primer and a J-beta primer mix. TCRdb itself ran the 5' RACE reads through MiXCR, one entry per CDR3 protein. The sample has hundreds of thousands of distinct CDR3 sequences, about 20% seen once; the top ten hold around 21%. The sequenced sample consisted of blood. These receptors were taken from a man in his 70s in good health.

The chain uses TRBV9 and TRBJ1-2, with D perhaps matching TRBD1 (5 bases). CDR1 is SGDLS and CDR2 is YYNGEE in the germline V gene. The CDR3 is 15 residues long. V gave up 3 bases and J gave up 2 bases, with 14 bases separating them. CDR3 loop: CASSARGTDNYGYTF. CDR3 sequence (DNA): TGTGCCAGCAGCGCAAGAGGGACCGACAACTATGGCTACACCTTC.

This clonotype was detected ten times or more. The chain employs TRBV24-1 and TRBJ2-5, with TRBD2 identical over 7 bases. With V trimmed by 4 bases and J by 5 bases, 9 bases remained unmatched. CDR3 size: 15 residues. Germline V gene sequence: CDR1 KGHDR, CDR2 SFDVKD. The chain's CDR3 is CATSDRSGDLETQYF. In nucleotides, the CDR3 is TGTGCCACCAGTGACCGGAGCGGGGACCTCGAGACCCAGTACTTC.

In this sample, this clonotype turned up a few times. V and J are TRBV7-9 and TRBJ2-1; D unresolved. In germline, CDR1 is SEHNR, CDR2 FQNEAQ (reference sequence). Between the trimmed V and J ends, which lost 1 base and 10 bases, there was a span of 17 bases. This CDR3 is built from 15 residues. The CDR3 region has the DNA TGTGCCAGCAGCTTAGAGGTGGATTGGGCGCGCGAGCAGTTCTTC. Translating it yields CASSLEVDWAREQFF.

This clonotype was seen only a few times. The chain uses TRBV7-2 and TRBJ1-2; 7 bases line up with TRBD1. There are 18 residues in the CDR3. Unmatched junction bases numbered 16, after V lost 4 bases and J lost 2 bases. Germline V CDR1 and CDR2: SGHTA, FQGNSA. CDR3 nucleotide sequence: TGTGCCAGCAGCTCCCCTACGGGACAGAAGCTTATAAACTATGGCTACACCTTC. This translates into CASSSPTGQKLINYGYTF.

CDR3 DNA sequence: TGTGCCACTTGTGTTGACATCGAAACCTATCAGCCCCAGCATTTT. It yields the protein CATCVDIETYQPQHF. The V gene is TRBV10-3, the J gene TRBJ1-5; no clear D gene. The CDR3 has 15 residues. With 10 bases removed from V and 5 bases from J, the gap between germline ends came to 21 bases. Per the germline V gene, CDR1 is ENHRY and CDR2 is SYGVKD.

V and J are TRBV7-9 and TRBJ2-2; tentatively, D is TRBD1 (5 bases). V dropped 1 base and J dropped 4 bases, with 13 bases sitting between them. Germline assignment: CDR1 SEHNR and CDR2 FQNEAQ (reference sequence). This CDR3 has 16 residues. The CDR3 region has the DNA TGTGCCAGCAGCTTAGGGGGCAGTCGGTCCACCGGGGAGCTGTTTTTT. This translates into CASSLGGSRSTGELFF.

This clonotype was detected a few times. The rearrangement joins TRBV18 to TRBJ2-5; 9 bases are shared with TRBD1. The CDR3 sequence is 16 residues long. The junction had 9 bases not matched to a gene; V was cut back by 3 bases and J by 4 bases. Germline CDR1 KGHSH, CDR2 LQKENI. CDR3 sequence: CASSPLGQGYVETQYF. The CDR3 bases are TGTGCCAGCTCACCGTTGGGACAGGGTTATGTAGAGACCCAGTACTTC.

This clonotype was counted only a few times. The J gene is TRBJ1-2, the V gene TRBV7-2; D ambiguous. CDR1 and CDR2 (germline): SGHTA, FQGNSA. The V end lost 0 bases, the J end lost 6 bases, and 8 bases lay between the germline ends. CDR3 length: 13 residues. CDR3 residues: CASSLANSNGYTF. The CDR3 region has the DNA TGTGCCAGCAGCTTAGCGAACAGTAATGGCTACACCTTC.

This clonotype has more than one count but fewer than ten. The V call is TRBV7-2, the J call TRBJ2-3; 14 bases are a match to TRBD2. Germline lookup yields CDR1 SGHTA and CDR2 FQGNSA. The CDR3 consists of 17 residues. Losses at the gene ends were 5 bases for V and 6 bases for J; bases not matched to a gene: 10. CDR3 in DNA: TGTGCCAGCAGCCCACGAGGGACTAGCGGGAGAAGGGATACGCAGTATTTT. Amino acid sequence: CASSPRGTSGRRDTQYF.

This clonotype was recorded a few times. The V call is TRBV20-1, the J call TRBJ2-2, with a possible D match to TRBD1 (6 bases). The CDR3 extends over 13 amino acids. V lost 6 bases and J 7 bases, leaving 15 bases between the germline ends. Germline CDR1 reads DFQATT; CDR2 reads SNEGSKA (reference sequence). The CDR3 region is CSALDSIVGELFF. CDR3 coding DNA: TGCAGTGCCTTGGACAGTATTGTCGGGGAGCTGTTTTTT.